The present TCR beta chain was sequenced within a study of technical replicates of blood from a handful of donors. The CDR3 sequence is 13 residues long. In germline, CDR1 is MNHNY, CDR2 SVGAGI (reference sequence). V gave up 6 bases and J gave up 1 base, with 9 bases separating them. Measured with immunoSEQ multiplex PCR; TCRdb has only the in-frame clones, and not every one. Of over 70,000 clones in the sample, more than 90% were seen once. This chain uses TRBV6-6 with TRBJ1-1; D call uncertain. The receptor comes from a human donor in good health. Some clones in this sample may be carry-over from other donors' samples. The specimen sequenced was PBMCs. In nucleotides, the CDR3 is TGTGCCAGCAGATCAACAGCGAACACTGAAGCTTTCTTT. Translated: CASRSTANTEAFF.